The sequence of this TCR beta chain was determined in a study of graft-versus-host responses after intestinal transplantation. Study-wide context: Recipients had transplants, and these were multivisceral, liver-intestinal, or isolated intestinal. The recipients all started with anti-thymocyte globulin induction and then took tacrolimus and steroids for 3 to 4 years. Study-wide results and limits: Within allografts, high graft-versus-host to host-versus-graft clonal ratios were seen among patients with graft-donor T cell macrochimerism. Levels of circulating GvH clones at their peak were associated with early post-transplant HvG declines.

Trimming left V 0 bases short and J 8 bases short, with 8 bases between. CDR3 length equals 13 residues. Germline lookup yields CDR1 ENHRY and CDR2 SYGVKD. Profiling relied on immunoSEQ multiplex PCR, and the TCRdb table lists in-frame clones only, not all of them. The repertoire includes 25,000 to 35,000 clones, approximately 93% of them detected once, and 0.65% to 0.8% sits in the top ten. A note on this clone: The antigen is not known.

The source material was PBMCs, sampled just over 65 days after intestinal transplant. The rearrangement joins TRBV10-3 to TRBJ2-1; D unresolved. The clonotype was recovered from a human patient who received an intestinal transplant, so some T cells may come from the graft donor. CDR3 sequence reads: CAISESVIHEQFF. The CDR3 DNA reads as TGTGCCATCAGTGAGTCGGTCATCCATGAGCAGTTCTTC.